This TCR beta chain originates from a study of control samples from healthy donors and cancer patients. This CDR3 has 13 residues. The V gene's germline CDR1 is SGHDT and CDR2 YYEEEE. V lost 0 bases and J 6 bases, leaving 9 bases between the germline ends. Profiling relied on immunoSEQ multiplex PCR, and the TCRdb table lists in-frame clones only, not all of them. Of 120,000 or so clones listed, about 89% are singletons. The chain employs TRBV5-6 and TRBJ1-2; D ambiguous. The TCR originated in a man between 60 and 70 years old in good health. Sequencing used blood. The CDR3 sequence is CASSLAGVHGYTF. As DNA, the CDR3 is TGTGCCAGCAGCTTGGCAGGAGTTCATGGCTACACCTTC.